A selection of T cell receptor beta chains follows, all from one sample in a study of blood T cell repertoires in COVID-19. This table comes from immunoSEQ multiplex PCR, and its TCRdb copy is limited to in-frame clones, with some not included. The sample lists 180,000 or so clones, roughly 82% occurring once. The sample was PBMCs or T cells enriched from blood (not recorded which). Receptors were obtained from a man aged 45 to 65 who had recovered from COVID-19. The CDR3 runs from the conserved cysteine through the conserved F or W. A D gene is named only where the DNA matches it firmly. Not all rows give a size; the values are once, few, many and, for expanded clones, a class.

V gene	clone size	D gene	J gene	CDR3 DNA	CDR3 protein
TRBV5-1	-	TRBD1	TRBJ1-5	TGCGCCAGCAGCCAGGGGGACATAGGCAATCAGCCCCAGCATTTT	CASSQGDIGNQPQHF
TRBV11-2	-	TRBD1	TRBJ1-1	TGTGCCAGCAGTAACCTCGGGACAGGAGCCACTGAAGCTTTCTTT	CASSNLGTGATEAFF
TRBV27	-	-	TRBJ1-2	TGTGCCAGCAGTTTATCGGTGCCGGGGTTCAGTTACGGCTACACCTTC	CASSLSVPGFSYGYTF
TRBV7-9	-	TRBD1	TRBJ1-2	TGTGCCAGCAGCTTAGCGTTGTCAGGGGGCTTTGGCTACACCTTC	CASSLALSGGFGYTF
TRBV30	-	TRBD1	TRBJ2-7	TGTGCCTGGATCGGGACAGGGGACTACGAGCAGTACTTC	CAWIGTGDYEQYF
TRBV3-1/TRBV3-2	-	TRBD1	TRBJ2-3	TGTGCCAGCAGCGACAGGGGGGGCACAGATACGCAGTATTTT	CASSDRGGTDTQYF
TRBV14	-	-	TRBJ1-1	TGTGCCAGCAGCCAAGATGCAGGGGTTGGGAACACTGAAGCTTTCTTT	CASSQDAGVGNTEAFF
TRBV13	-	TRBD1	TRBJ1-1	TGTGCCAGCAGCTGGGGACAGGGAGGCCTAGTGAACACTGAAGCTTTCTTT	CASSWGQGGLVNTEAFF
TRBV6-4	once	TRBD2	TRBJ2-1	TGTGCCAGCAGTTTCACCCCGGCGGGAGATGGGTACAATGAGCAGTTCTTC	CASSFTPAGDGYNEQFF
TRBV2	-	TRBD1	TRBJ2-5	TGTGCCAGCAGTGCCGATCGAGGACAGGGAGGAGAGACCCAGTACTTC	CASSADRGQGGETQYF
TRBV2	-	TRBD1	TRBJ2-4	TGTGCCAGCAGCAGGGACAGGGGTGTCACCAAAAACATTCAGTACTTC	CASSRDRGVTKNIQYF
TRBV19	-	-	TRBJ1-6	TGTGCCAGTAGTATAAAAGGGGCTGGCTCACCCCTCCACTTT	CASSIKGAGSPLHF
TRBV18	-	-	TRBJ2-1	TGTGCCAGCTCACCACCGAACAGGGATGAGCAGTTCTTC	CASSPPNRDEQFF
TRBV29-1	once	-	TRBJ2-7	TGCAGCGTTAACGAGGGGCTGGGGGGCGAGCAGTACTTC	CSVNEGLGGEQYF
TRBV28	-	-	TRBJ1-5	TGTGCCAGCAGTTTCGGGGATAGAGATCAGCCCCAGCATTTT	CASSFGDRDQPQHF
TRBV10-1	-	-	TRBJ2-1	TGCGCCAGCAGTGAGCCGAGTGGCGGCAATGAGCAGTTCTTC	CASSEPSGGNEQFF
TRBV28	-	-	TRBJ1-2	TGTGCCAGCAGCCTATCTGCGGTGAAGGGGCATGGCTACACCTTC	CASSLSAVKGHGYTF
TRBV5-6	-	TRBD1	TRBJ1-6	TGTGCCAGCAGCCAGGGGGTTGGGAATTCACCCCTCCACTTT	CASSQGVGNSPLHF
TRBV6-5	-	TRBD1	TRBJ1-2	TGTGCCAGCAGTTACGGAGTCTCCCAGGGGGTTGGCTACACCTTC	CASSYGVSQGVGYTF
TRBV19	-	TRBD2	TRBJ2-1	TGTGCCAGTAGTATAGACCTGACTAGCGGGAGAGGGAGTGAGCAGTTCTTC	CASSIDLTSGRGSEQFF
TRBV24-1	-	-	TRBJ1-3	TGTGCCACCGAGGGAGGAAACACCATATATTTT	CATEGGNTIYF
TRBV3-1/TRBV3-2	-	TRBD2	TRBJ2-5	TGTGCCAGCAGCCTAACGTCCGGGACTAGCGGGAGGGAGACCCAGTACTTC	CASSLTSGTSGRETQYF
TRBV5-1	-	-	TRBJ2-7	TGCGCCAGCCGGGGGAGCTCCTACGAGCAGTACTTC	CASRGSSYEQYF
TRBV4-2	-	-	TRBJ2-6	TGTGCCAGCAGCCAAGTAAAGCCGACTGGGGCCAACGTCCTGACTTTC	CASSQVKPTGANVLTF
TRBV28	once	TRBD1	TRBJ2-5	TGTGCCAGCAGTTTCCCAGGGGGCGCGGGAGAGACCCAGTACTTC	CASSFPGGAGETQYF
TRBV19	-	TRBD1	TRBJ2-7	TGTGCCAGTAGCCCGGGACAGGGGGCGTCAAACGAGCAGTACTTC	CASSPGQGASNEQYF
TRBV6-4	-	-	TRBJ1-2	TGTGCCAGCAGTGACTCGGGGAGGATTGGCGATGGCTACACCTTC	CASSDSGRIGDGYTF
TRBV29-1	-	-	TRBJ2-3	TGCAGCGTCGAAAGAGTAACCACAGATACGCAGTATTTT	CSVERVTTDTQYF
TRBV5-6	-	TRBD2	TRBJ2-5	TGTGCCAGCAGCTTTAGCGGGAGTGAAGAGACCCAGTACTTC	CASSFSGSEETQYF
TRBV28	-	TRBD1	TRBJ1-4	TGTGCCGTGCTAGGGGGCATCTCGCGGGAAAAACTGTTTTTT	CAVLGGISREKLFF
TRBV20-1	-	-	TRBJ2-1	TGCAGTGCTAGAGATCTAAATGAGCAGTTCTTC	CSARDLNEQFF
TRBV19	-	-	TRBJ2-7	TGTGCCAGTAGTATTCGACTGGTCTCCTACGAGCAGTACTTC	CASSIRLVSYEQYF
TRBV18	-	-	TRBJ1-5	TGTGCCAGCTCACCAGGGGGCAGTCAGCCCCAGCATTTT	CASSPGGSQPQHF
TRBV3-1/TRBV3-2	-	-	TRBJ2-1	TGTGCCAGCAGCCTAACAGGAATATACAATGAGCAGTTCTTC	CASSLTGIYNEQFF
TRBV15	-	-	TRBJ2-1	TGTGCCACCAGCAGGGCCGCGGTCAGGGGTTATGAGCAGTTCTTC	CATSRAAVRGYEQFF
TRBV27	-	TRBD1	TRBJ1-2	TGTGCCAGCAGTTTGAAGGGGGCTAGCTATGGCTACACCTTC	CASSLKGASYGYTF
TRBV5-6	-	-	TRBJ1-5	TGTGCCAGCAGCTTGGCAGGGGTGGGGAATCAGCCCCAGCATTTT	CASSLAGVGNQPQHF
TRBV11-3	once	-	TRBJ2-3	TGTGCCAGCCCCCTGGGGGGTACGCAGTATTTT	CASPLGGTQYF
TRBV18	-	TRBD1	TRBJ2-7	TGTGCCAGCTCACCAGACCGGGACAGGGCTTACGAGCAGTACTTC	CASSPDRDRAYEQYF
TRBV12-3/TRBV12-4	-	-	TRBJ1-1	TGTGCCAGCAACAAGATAAGGAACACTGAAGCTTTCTTT	CASNKIRNTEAFF
TRBV5-6	-	-	TRBJ1-2	TGTGCCAGCAGCCCCCCCGGAGCGGACGCTAACTATGGCTACACCTTC	CASSPPGADANYGYTF
TRBV4-1	once	-	TRBJ2-1	TGCGCCAGCAGCCACGTGAGGTCCAGCTCCTACAATGAGCAGTTCTTC	CASSHVRSSSYNEQFF
TRBV3-1/TRBV3-2	once	-	TRBJ2-2	TGTGCCAGCAGCCTTCTGTCCGGGAAGACAACCGGGGAGCTGTTTTTT	CASSLLSGKTTGELFF
TRBV9	-	-	TRBJ1-2	TGTGCCAGCAGCGGCGACGGGTATCGCTACACCTTC	CASSGDGYRYTF
TRBV6-5	-	-	TRBJ1-3	TGTGCCAGCAGTTACTCGATAACTAGCTCTGGAAACACCATATATTTT	CASSYSITSSGNTIYF
TRBV5-5	-	-	TRBJ1-1	TGTGCCAGCAGCCCCGCGGTGACCGCTACTGAAGCTTTCTTT	CASSPAVTATEAFF
TRBV15	-	-	TRBJ2-1	TGTGCCACCAGCAGAGACCTTACGCAGTATGAGCAGTTCTTC	CATSRDLTQYEQFF
TRBV19	-	TRBD1	TRBJ2-1	TGTGCCAGTAGTAGGCAGGGGGCCTCCTACAATGAGCAGTTCTTC	CASSRQGASYNEQFF
TRBV27	-	-	TRBJ1-2	TGTGCCAGCAGTTTCCTGACCGGGGGAGTGAGTGGCTACACCTTC	CASSFLTGGVSGYTF
TRBV19	-	-	TRBJ1-2	TGTGCCAGTAGTATGCGGGGGGCCGGTGGCTACACCTTC	CASSMRGAGGYTF
TRBV6-5	-	TRBD2	TRBJ2-2	TGTGCCAGCACTCCCGCGGGGGGCACCGGGGAGCTGTTTTTT	CASTPAGGTGELFF